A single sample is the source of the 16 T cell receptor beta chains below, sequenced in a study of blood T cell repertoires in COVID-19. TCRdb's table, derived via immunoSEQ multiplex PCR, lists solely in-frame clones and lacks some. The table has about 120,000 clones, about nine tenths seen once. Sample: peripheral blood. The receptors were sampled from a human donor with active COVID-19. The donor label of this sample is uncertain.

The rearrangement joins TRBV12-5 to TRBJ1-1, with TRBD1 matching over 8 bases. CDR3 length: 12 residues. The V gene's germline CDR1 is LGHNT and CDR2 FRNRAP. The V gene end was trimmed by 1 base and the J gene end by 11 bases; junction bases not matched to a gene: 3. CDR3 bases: TGTGCTAGTGGTTTGGGACAGGGGTTGGCTTTCTTT. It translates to CASGLGQGLAFF.

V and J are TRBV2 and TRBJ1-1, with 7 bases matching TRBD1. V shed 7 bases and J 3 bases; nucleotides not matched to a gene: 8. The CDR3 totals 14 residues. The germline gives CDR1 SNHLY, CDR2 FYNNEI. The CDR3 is CASIMTGPDTEAFF. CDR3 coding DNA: TGTGCCAGCATTATGACAGGGCCAGACACTGAAGCTTTCTTT.

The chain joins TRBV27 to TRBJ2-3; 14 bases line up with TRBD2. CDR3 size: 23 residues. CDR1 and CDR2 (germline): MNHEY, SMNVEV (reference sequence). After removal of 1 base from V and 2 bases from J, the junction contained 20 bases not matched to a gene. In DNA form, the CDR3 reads TGTGCCAGCAGTTTATACGCCCCGGTCGGTCGGACTAGCGGGGGGCCAACCACAGATACGCAGTATTTT. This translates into CASSLYAPVGRTSGGPTTDTQYF.

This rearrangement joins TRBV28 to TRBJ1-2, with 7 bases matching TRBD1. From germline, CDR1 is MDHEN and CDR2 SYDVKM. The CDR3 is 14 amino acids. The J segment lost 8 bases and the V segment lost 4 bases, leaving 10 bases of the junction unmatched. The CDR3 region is CASSSHRQGIGYTF. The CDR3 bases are TGTGCCAGCAGTTCCCACCGACAGGGCATCGGCTACACCTTC.

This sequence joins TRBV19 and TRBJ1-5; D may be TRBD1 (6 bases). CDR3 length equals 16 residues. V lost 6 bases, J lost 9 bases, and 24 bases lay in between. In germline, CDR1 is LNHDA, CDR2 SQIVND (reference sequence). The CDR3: CASRQGFAIIFGPQHF. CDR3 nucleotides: TGTGCCAGTAGGCAGGGGTTCGCCATCATTTTTGGGCCCCAGCATTTT.

The CDR3 loop is CASSLAGNSPLHF. CDR3 sequence (DNA): TGTGCCAGCAGCTTAGCAGGGAATTCACCCCTCCACTTT. This rearrangement joins TRBV5-4 to TRBJ1-6, with a tentative D call TRBD1 (5 bases). CDR1 and CDR2 (germline): SGHNT, YYREEE (reference sequence). V lost 2 bases, J lost 7 bases, and 7 bases lay in between. The CDR3 is 13 residues long.

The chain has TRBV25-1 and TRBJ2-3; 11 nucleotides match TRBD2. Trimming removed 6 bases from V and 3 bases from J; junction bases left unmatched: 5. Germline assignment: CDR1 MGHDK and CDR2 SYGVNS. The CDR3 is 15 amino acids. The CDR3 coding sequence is TGTGCCAGCAGCAACCCTAGCGGGGGGACAGATACGCAGTATTTT. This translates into CASSNPSGGTDTQYF.

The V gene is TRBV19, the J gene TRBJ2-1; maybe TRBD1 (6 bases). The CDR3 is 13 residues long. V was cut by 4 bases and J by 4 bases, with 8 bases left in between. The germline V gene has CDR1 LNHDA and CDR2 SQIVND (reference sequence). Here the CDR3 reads CASSKDSYNEQFF. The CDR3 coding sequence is TGTGCCAGTAGTAAGGACAGTTACAATGAGCAGTTCTTC. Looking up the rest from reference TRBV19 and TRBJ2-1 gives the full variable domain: DGGITQSPKYLFRKEGQNVTLSCEQNLNHDAMYWYRQDPGQGLRLIYYSQIVNDFQKGDIAEGYSVSREKKESFPLTVTSAQKNPTAFYLCASSKDSYNEQFFGPGTRLTVL.

The CDR3 is CASSQGLQRDRNTEAFF. DNA of the CDR3: TGCGCCAGCAGCCAAGGTCTACAAAGGGACAGGAACACTGAAGCTTTCTTT. The chain employs TRBV4-3 and TRBJ1-1, with 7 bases identical to TRBD1. The germline V gene has CDR1 LGHNA and CDR2 YSLEER. The CDR3 loop spans 17 amino acids. Trimming cost V 1 base and J 1 base; bases outside gene matches: 9.

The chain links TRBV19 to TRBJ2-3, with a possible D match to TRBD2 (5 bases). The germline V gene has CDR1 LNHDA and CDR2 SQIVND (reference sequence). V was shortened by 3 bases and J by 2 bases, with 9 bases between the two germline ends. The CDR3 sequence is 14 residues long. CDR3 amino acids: CASSMDSHTDTQYF. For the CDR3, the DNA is TGTGCCAGTAGTATGGACTCCCACACAGATACGCAGTATTTT.

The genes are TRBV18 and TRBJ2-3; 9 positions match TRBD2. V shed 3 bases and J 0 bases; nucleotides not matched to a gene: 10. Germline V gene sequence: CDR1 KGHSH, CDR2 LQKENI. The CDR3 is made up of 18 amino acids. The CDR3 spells CASSPRVISGGSTDTQYF. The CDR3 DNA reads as TGTGCCAGCTCACCCCGGGTAATCAGCGGGGGGAGCACAGATACGCAGTATTTT.

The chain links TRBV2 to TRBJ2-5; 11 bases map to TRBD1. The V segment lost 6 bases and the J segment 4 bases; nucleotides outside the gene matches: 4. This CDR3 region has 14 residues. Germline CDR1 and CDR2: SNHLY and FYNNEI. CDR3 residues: CASRKDRGRETQYF. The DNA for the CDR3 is TGTGCCAGCAGGAAGGACAGGGGGCGAGAGACCCAGTACTTC.

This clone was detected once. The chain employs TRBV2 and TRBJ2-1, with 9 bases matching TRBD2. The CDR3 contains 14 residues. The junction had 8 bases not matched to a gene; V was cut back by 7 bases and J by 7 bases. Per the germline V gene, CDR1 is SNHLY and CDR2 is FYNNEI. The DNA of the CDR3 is TGTGCCAGCAAAACCAGCGGGGGGACTAATGAGCAGTTCTTC. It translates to CASKTSGGTNEQFF. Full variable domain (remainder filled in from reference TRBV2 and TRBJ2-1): EPEVTQTPSHQVTQMGQEVILRCVPISNHLYFYWYRQILGQKVEFLVSFYNNEISEKSEIFDDQFSVERPDGSNFTLKIRSTKLEDSAMYFCASKTSGGTNEQFFGPGTRLTVL.

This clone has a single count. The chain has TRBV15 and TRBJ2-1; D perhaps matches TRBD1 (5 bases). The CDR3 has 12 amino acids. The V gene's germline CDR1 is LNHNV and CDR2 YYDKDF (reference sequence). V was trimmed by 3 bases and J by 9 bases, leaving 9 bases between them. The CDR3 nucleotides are TGTGCCACCAGCAGGACAGTCGGTGAGCAGTTCTTC. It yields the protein CATSRTVGEQFF.

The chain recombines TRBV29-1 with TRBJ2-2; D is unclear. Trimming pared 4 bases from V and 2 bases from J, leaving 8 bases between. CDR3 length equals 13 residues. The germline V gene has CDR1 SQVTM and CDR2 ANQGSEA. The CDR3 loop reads CSVALLNTGELFF. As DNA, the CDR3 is TGCAGCGTTGCTCTCCTAAACACCGGGGAGCTGTTTTTT.

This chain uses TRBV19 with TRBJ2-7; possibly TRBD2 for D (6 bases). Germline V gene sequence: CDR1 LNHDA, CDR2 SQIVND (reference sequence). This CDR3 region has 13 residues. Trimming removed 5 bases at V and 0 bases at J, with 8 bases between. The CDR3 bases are TGTGCCAGTAGTCGGGGGAGCTCCTACGAGCAGTACTTC. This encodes CASSRGSSYEQYF.